The sequence of this T cell receptor (beta chain) was determined in a study of cytomegalovirus exposure and HLA in healthy donors (dated by TCRdb to 2016 to 2017). Study-level background: An earlier analysis of several hundred of the donors reported 276 Gb of sequence data and about 120 million unique TCR beta sequences obtained from 150 million to 200 million T cells. An early release that covered fewer than 750 HLA-typed donors contained around 300 gigabases of sequencing data and 70 million to 100 million unique TCR sequences. Among the roughly 370 genotyped donors, 81% belonged to the genetic ancestry cluster associated with self-reported Caucasian donors. The study aimed to test whether cataloging public T cell receptors could reveal signatures of past pathogen exposure. The study profiled the T cell repertoires of hundreds of subjects by immunosequencing and related them to cytomegalovirus serostatus. In addition to the first cohort of 666 subjects, a separate validation cohort of 120 different subjects was used. High-throughput TCR immunosequencing, statistical association of individual TCRs with disease status, and machine learning were combined to predict cytomegalovirus infection status. In a later analysis, previously published TCR beta repertoires from about 670 donors were re-analyzed and high-resolution HLA genotyping was added so that TCR occurrence patterns could be studied. Rather than using new phenotypic data, the later analysis identified candidate immune exposures from TCR beta sequences and from how often those sequences occurred across donors. To decide whether each TCR beta V gene segment behaved as functional or pseudogenic, an earlier analysis of fewer than 750 of the donors relied on high-throughput TCR beta sequencing. Donor age, sex, ethnicity and CMV serostatus were collected together with the repertoire data. A later genetic analysis took genome-wide SNP genotypes for about three fifths of the 666 donors and used that subset as a discovery cohort. All discovery cohort repertoires had been generated using a single sequencing platform. Class I and class II HLA loci were covered by the typing at four-digit resolution. Typing coverage varied by locus: roughly 620-640 donors for A, B, C, DRB1 and DQB1; roughly 510 for DQA1; 600 to 610 for DPA1; 400 to 480 for DPB1. Four to six DR-DQ haplotypes were handled as single units for association and clustering, since linkage in the cohort was strong. Among almost 400 genotyped donors of the cohort, an average of about 240,000 unique TCR beta nucleotide sequences were sequenced per donor, around 20% of them non-productive. Beyond this particular receptor, the publication reports: The only immune exposure information available for the cohort was CMV serostatus. HLA typing was unavailable for some donors at each locus, so association tests used only the typed subset. A further reported finding was that TCR beta sequences accurately predicted the HLA-A and HLA-B alleles for most subjects in the first cohort. A later genetic analysis reported fewer N-insertions in productive TCRs among donors in an Asian-associated ancestry cluster than the approximately 700-donor mean. A later analysis reported that several top co-occurrence clusters appeared linked to parvovirus B19, influenza, CMV and Epstein-Barr virus. While some public TCRs were present in many individuals, most TCR sequences turned up only very rarely across donors. In a later analysis, TCR association rates were found to vary across HLA loci, with the most associated TCRs seen for DRB1 alleles and the fewest for HLA-C alleles. When HLA alleles, especially DR and DQ, strongly co-occurred, attributing TCR associations to individual alleles was difficult. An association between a missense DCLRE1C variant and V-gene and J-gene trimming of TCR beta chains was found in a later genetic analysis and replicated in an independent cohort. A later analysis found that most CMV-associated TCR beta chains appeared HLA-restricted, with HLA associations seemingly driven largely by CMV exposure. The study listed approximately 160 TCR beta chains as associated with cytomegalovirus. This cohort had only TCR beta chains sequenced, and the lack of alpha or paired-chain data limited which features could be detected. Cytomegalovirus status was reported to be diagnosed by the classifier with high specificity and sensitivity in both the original and validation cohorts. In an earlier analysis of roughly 500 of the donors, most TCR beta V segments appeared in productive rearrangements about 90% or about 30% of the time, broadly matching IMGT annotations. In a later analysis, HLA-associated TCR beta chains were found to be more clonally expanded and to have lower generation probabilities than equally common non-associated chains. The earlier analysis of approximately 540 of the donors excluded approximately 17 rarely observed V segments, including chromosome 9 orphons, because counts were too low. A later analysis associated approximately 17,000 TCR beta sequences with specific HLA alleles at a false discovery rate of 0.05. It was suggested by the authors that the approach could potentially be generalized to other disease states and immunological phenotypes. A few of the identified cytomegalovirus-associated TCR beta chains were confirmed in vitro to be specific for cytomegalovirus antigens. A group of highly shared sequence variants was considered likely to be a technical artifact of the sequencing pipeline. Linkage disequilibrium might explain the correlated functional status among segregating V segments, but an unknown experimental factor could not be excluded. Some IMGT-functional V segments, including TRBV6-2 and TRBV6-3, could not be told apart with the 87-base-pair reads, so those segments were excluded. The presence/absence analyses assumed that sequencing depth was roughly uniform across donors, and that assumption may not be true.

Inclusive of the bounding cysteine and phenylalanine, the CDR3 is 16 residues long. Only the CDR3 portion is preserved as DNA: 48 bases, with reading frame beginning at the first base. CDR1 and CDR2 are drawn from the germline V gene (reference sequence): LNHDA, SQIVND. V and J are truncated by 3 bases and 0 bases respectively, leaving an intervening sequence of 12 bases. The library was generated by the immunoSEQ multiplex PCR assay. A mixture of 60 forward primers for TCR Vbeta segments and 13 reverse primers for TCR Jbeta segments was used in the multiplex PCR. Amplification of the CDR3 region of rearranged TCR beta genes was performed with a multiplex PCR assay on genomic DNA. The amplified TCR beta libraries were sequenced on the Illumina HiSeq System as 87-base-pair reads. As for how the authors treated the data: A later analysis counted approximately 84 million unique TCR beta chains across the 640 or so repertoires, and some 12 million of these chains were shared by at least two donors. To remove PCR and sequencing errors, raw reads were error-corrected and collapsed into unique sequences using a nearest-neighbor algorithm that merged closely related sequences. Alignment of CDR3 sequences to IMGT reference sequences was used to assign V, D and J gene segments. Each retained sequence needed at least a six-nucleotide match to both a V gene segment and a J gene segment. A rearrangement was called productive if the CDR3 had no stop codons and remained in frame with V and J, and every other rearrangement was called non-productive. Following IMGT convention, CDR3 was defined as the stretch from the second conserved V-encoded cysteine to the conserved J-encoded phenylalanine. Sequences without an unambiguous match to a single V gene segment were excluded from the earlier analysis of about 600 of the donors. In an earlier analysis of 500 to 750 of the donors, V segments were called functional above 56.7% productive rearrangements and were called segregating when the between-donor standard deviation exceeded 5%. A statistical classification framework was built to diagnose cytomegalovirus status from the catalog of TCR beta chain sequences. In a later analysis, TCR nucleotide sequences were compared against IMGT/GENE-DB human TR gene sequences so that V and J genes could be assigned. Using the TCRdist pipeline, a later analysis assigned CDR3 sequences along with most-parsimonious VDJ recombination scenarios. A later analysis defined each TCR beta chain by its CDR3 amino acid sequence plus V-gene family, and excluded reads lacking a unique V-gene family. As a way to deal with suspected cross-contamination and a sequencing artifact, a later analysis dropped nearly 600 nucleotide sequences that were highly shared and had low generation probability. For each public chain, a later analysis derived a clonal expansion index from normalized ranks of inferred template counts within each repertoire. In a later analysis, generation probabilities were computed with a VDJ recombination model fitted to out-of-frame rearrangements, and the resulting probabilities were checked against IGoR. In a later analysis, hypergeometric tests were used to score TCR-TCR, TCR-HLA and TCR-CMV co-occurrence, with a repertoire-size bias correction applied to TCR pairs. To estimate false discovery rates, a later analysis permuted the HLA or CMV assignments 20 times. A later analysis grouped co-occurring TCRs with DBSCAN, adding TCRdist sequence similarity when clustering within HLA-allele-positive subsets. Repertoires with fewer than 30,000 or more than 120,000 public chains, plus five repertoires with anomalous nucleotide sharing, were excluded from co-occurrence clustering. TCRdb carries this immuneACCESS record with in-frame sequences only. Its versions omit some clonotypes, under half of them owing to an unresolved V gene in the studies checked, with the rest unexplained. V, J and clone size reflect that table, while D and trimming were determined from the DNA. The sample profile shows about 110,000 clones; under 70% of them were found once. 8% to 9.5% of the sample rests with the top ten.

On this clone: Its antigen is still unknown. Base qualities are not at hand, and no much larger clone is one base apart.

The cohort consisted of 670 or so healthy bone marrow donors. All cohort members were sampled while nominally healthy, although unrecorded immune exposures were likely present. The donor tested CMV seropositive and was one of the 289 seropositive cohort members. Every donor gave a peripheral blood sample, and the peripheral blood mononuclear cells from that sample were used for TCR beta sequencing. The Qiagen DNeasy Blood Extraction Kit was used to extract genomic DNA from the blood cell samples. The chain joins TRBV19 to TRBJ2-1; TRBD1 is a possible D gene, resting on 6 matching bases. Sequenced material: PBMCs. The sequence was obtained from a man aged 25-45 years in good health and CMV-seropositive. CDR3 reads: CASSIRGGDSYNEQFF. The DNA sequence is as follows: TGTGCCAGTAGTATCCGTGGGGGCGACTCCTACAATGAGCAGTTCTTC.